This T cell receptor (beta chain) emerged from a study of T-cell memory formation after mild COVID-19. TCRdb reanalysed the 5' RACE reads using MiXCR and keeps one entry per CDR3 protein. Among 150,000 to 200,000 distinct CDR3 sequences listed, roughly 10% were seen once. This CDR3 region has 16 residues. From germline, CDR1 is SGHDT and CDR2 YYEEEE. V lost 0 bases to trimming and J lost 4 bases; unmatched junction nucleotides: 8. This clonotype was picked up a small number of times. This TCR came from a man between 18 and 35 years old who had mild COVID-19 (a few samples of this study predate the infection). Cell type and time point are not known. The sequencing input was PBMCs or a T cell subset sorted from them (not recorded which). The chain has TRBV5-6 and TRBJ2-5, with 8 bases identical to TRBD1. The DNA of the CDR3 is TGTGCCAGCAGCTTGGGGCTGAACAGGGGGGCAGAGACCCAGTACTTC. Protein sequence: CASSLGLNRGAETQYF.